The sequence of this T cell receptor beta chain was determined in a study of shared clonotypes between healthy human individuals (dated by TCRdb to 2019 to 2021). In the study overall: Two women and three men aged 18 to 49 years were included in the cohort. To increase sequencing depth and limit assay-specific biases, different laboratories used diverse techniques to prepare libraries and sequence TCR repertoires. The study deeply sequenced blood TCR repertoires of five healthy adults to estimate repertoire size and the extent of clonotype sharing between individuals. For each donor, CD4 naive and CD4 memory were each given three plates, CD8 naive was given two plates, and CD8 memory was given one plate. Per donor, leukapheresis produced somewhere between about 0.85 and 8.9 billion PBMCs.

CD8 naive samples consisted of CD45RO-negative cells that were positively selected for CCR7, yielding a CD45RA+CCR7+ population without TemRA cells. Healthy HIV-negative adults with no recently reported acute infections or vaccinations were included as donors. Every donor was a Caucasian adult residing in Nashville, Tennessee, USA. After blood collection by leukapheresis, PBMCs were isolated using Ficoll-Histopaque density gradient centrifugation and then cryopreserved in the vapor phase of liquid nitrogen. Analytical flow cytometry was used to check the purity and quantity of each magnetically sorted T cell population. Genomic DNA was isolated from each sorted fraction and quantified by UV absorbance on a Nanodrop 2000c. The CDR3 runs 17 residues from the cysteine to the phenylalanine. The DNA shown is the 51-base CDR3, in frame from base 1. The germline V gene supplies CDR1 SGHRS and CDR2 YFSETQ. V has 0 bases trimmed and J has 1 base trimmed; junction bases matching no gene number 6.

Using the deep immunoSEQ assay, multiplex PCR amplified TCR CDR3 regions from genomic DNA. Extracted genomic DNA from each cell subset was distributed evenly across all wells of several immunoSEQ 96-well plates, and each plate was treated as a replicate. For sorted subsets, around 200 ng genomic DNA, equal to about 30,000 T cell genomes, was loaded into each replicate PCR. Purified libraries were measured with a Qubit 3.0 fluorometer, size-checked on a Bioanalyzer 2100, and measured again with the KAPA Library Quantification kit. A separate single-read 150-cycle Illumina NextSeq 550 flow cell was used to sequence each immunoSEQ 96-well plate. Regarding the original processing steps: Because only junctional sequences without quality scores were contained in the immunoSEQ output, filtering matching that applied to full-length reads could not be performed. To assign V/J genes and CDR3, sequences were annotated against IMGT germline references using PyIR, a Python wrapper for IgBLAST v1.9. Reads with weak V/J assignments (E-value above 1e-6), missing CDR3, stop codons, out-of-frame junctions, or ambiguous translated residues were removed. V3J clonotypes were defined by identical inferred V gene, J gene, and CDR3 amino acid sequence. To compute the percentage overlap between repertoires, the number of shared unique clonotypes was divided by the size of the smaller repertoire. RTK rarefaction, the Chao1 estimator, and Recon v2.1 estimates of unobserved clonotypes were used to assess repertoire richness. For all TCRbeta clonotypes obtained by the gDNA method from a few donors, generation probabilities were computed with OLGA. Imported from immuneACCESS, the table was reduced by TCRdb to in-frame sequences with V and J called. These copies leave out some clones; in studies compared against another copy, an unresolved V gene accounts for under half, and the cause of the remainder is not known. For V, J and clone size, that table is used; D and trimming come from the DNA. For this sample the table gives some 580,000 clones, of which roughly 98% were detected only once. The biggest ten clones account for approximately 0.3% of the sample.

Note on this clone: Its binding antigen is unknown. No quality values exist for individual bases; no much larger clone is one base distant.

Study-wide conclusions, independent of this receptor: Estimated clonotype richness was generally larger for naive than for memory subsets. Sampling was restricted to blood, and TCR repertoires in tissue are likely to differ from TCR repertoires in blood. Because the study included a small number of donors, the genetic and exposure-history diversity represented was limited. Pairwise subsampling indicated that sequencing depth was expected to affect the degree of clonotype sharing among donors. Compared with non-shared clonotypes, clonotypes shared by all four sorted-subset donors had higher generation probabilities. Rarefaction of sorted-subset datasets indicated incomplete sequencing despite the large sequencing depth. Around 5% of naive CD4, roughly 3.6% of naive CD8, around 2.3% of memory CD4, and less than 0.45% of memory CD8 clonotypes were shared across a few donors.

This clonotype was sampled from a man aged 30 to 45 in good health. The chain employs TRBV5-1 and TRBJ2-7; 11 central nucleotides agree with TRBD2. Sequencing was performed on naive CD8+ T cells sorted from blood. The cell subset or site label, as the study defines it: CD45RA+CCR7+. The CDR3 region reads CASSLAPGLAESYEQYF. The nucleotides are TGCGCCAGCAGCTTGGCCCCGGGACTAGCGGAATCCTACGAGCAGTACTTC.